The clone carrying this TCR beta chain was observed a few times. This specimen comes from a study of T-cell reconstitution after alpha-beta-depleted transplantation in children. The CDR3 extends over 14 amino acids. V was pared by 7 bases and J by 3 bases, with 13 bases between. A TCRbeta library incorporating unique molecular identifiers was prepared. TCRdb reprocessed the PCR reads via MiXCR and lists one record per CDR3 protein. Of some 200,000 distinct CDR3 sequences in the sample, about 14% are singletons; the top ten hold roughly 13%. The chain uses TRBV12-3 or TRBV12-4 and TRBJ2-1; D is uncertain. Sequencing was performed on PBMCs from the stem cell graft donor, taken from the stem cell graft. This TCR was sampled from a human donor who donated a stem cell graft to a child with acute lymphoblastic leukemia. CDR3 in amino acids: CASNRLGYYNEQFF. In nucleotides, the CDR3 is TGTGCCAGCAACCGATTAGGTTACTACAATGAGCAGTTCTTC.